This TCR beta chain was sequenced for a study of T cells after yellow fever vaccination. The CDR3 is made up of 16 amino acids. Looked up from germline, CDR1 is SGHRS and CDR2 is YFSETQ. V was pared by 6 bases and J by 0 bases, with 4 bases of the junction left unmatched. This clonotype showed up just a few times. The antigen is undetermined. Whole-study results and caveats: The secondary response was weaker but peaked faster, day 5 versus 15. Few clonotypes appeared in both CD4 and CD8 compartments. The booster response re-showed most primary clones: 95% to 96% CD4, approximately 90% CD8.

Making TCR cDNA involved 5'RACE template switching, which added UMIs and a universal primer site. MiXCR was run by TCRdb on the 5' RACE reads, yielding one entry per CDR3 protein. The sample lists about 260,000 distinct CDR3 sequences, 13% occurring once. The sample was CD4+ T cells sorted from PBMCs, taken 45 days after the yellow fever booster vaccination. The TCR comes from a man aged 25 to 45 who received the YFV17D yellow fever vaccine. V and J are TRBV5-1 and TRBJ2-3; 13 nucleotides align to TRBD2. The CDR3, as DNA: TGCGCCAGCATCGGGACTAGCGGGACTAGCACAGATACGCAGTATTTT. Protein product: CASIGTSGTSTDTQYF.